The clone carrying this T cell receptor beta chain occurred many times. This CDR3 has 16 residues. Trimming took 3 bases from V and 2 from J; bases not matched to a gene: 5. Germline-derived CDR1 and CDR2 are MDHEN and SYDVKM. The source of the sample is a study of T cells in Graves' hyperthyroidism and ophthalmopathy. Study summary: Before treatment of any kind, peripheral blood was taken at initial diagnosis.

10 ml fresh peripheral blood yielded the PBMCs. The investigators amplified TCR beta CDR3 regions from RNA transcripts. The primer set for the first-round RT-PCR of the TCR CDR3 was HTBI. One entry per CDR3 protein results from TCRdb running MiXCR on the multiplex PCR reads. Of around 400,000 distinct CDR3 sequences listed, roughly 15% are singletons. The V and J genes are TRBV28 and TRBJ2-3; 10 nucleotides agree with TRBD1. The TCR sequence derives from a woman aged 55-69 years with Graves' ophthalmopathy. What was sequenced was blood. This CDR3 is CASSFLGQGNTDTQYF. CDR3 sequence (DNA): TGTGCCAGCAGTTTCCTGGGACAGGGGAACACAGATACGCAGTATTTT.